Sequencing of this T cell receptor beta chain was carried out in a study of graft-versus-host responses after intestinal transplantation (dated by TCRdb to the early 2020s). With respect to the entire study: Recipients received multivisceral, liver-intestinal, or isolated intestinal transplants. Of the roughly 25 intestinal transplant recipients enrolled in the cohort, one of whom was a retransplant, a few patients without pretransplant specimens were excluded. Alloreactive clones were identified by sequencing pre-transplant mixed lymphocyte reaction products and comparing them with unstimulated pre-transplant donor and recipient T cells. Rather than going through the commercial service, samples from three later patients were sequenced in-house on an Illumina MiSeq and processed with MiXCR. After intestinal transplantation, graft-versus-host and host-versus-graft alloreactive T cell clones were followed in the graft, circulation and bone marrow using bulk TCR-beta CDR3 sequencing. Every recipient was given anti-thymocyte globulin induction, followed by around three years of maintenance tacrolimus and steroids. A peak of at least 4% donor T cells among recipient peripheral blood mononuclear cells was the definition used for donor T cell macrochimerism. The paper as a whole reports these results and caveats: GvH clones were detected in recipient bone marrow, and some appeared earlier in ileal mucosa or blood, consistent with an intestinal mucosal origin. The conclusions were limited by the relatively low number and heterogeneity of the intestinal transplant patients. Early after transplant, peak levels of circulating GvH clones were associated with declines in HvG clones. In patients with donor T cell macrochimerism, the allografts had high GvH to HvG T cell clonal ratios.

Library method: the immunoSEQ multiplex PCR assay. In most patients, genomic DNA was isolated using the Qiagen DNeasy Blood and Tissue Kit and sent frozen to Adaptive Biotechnologies for TCR sequencing. For most patients, high-throughput TCR-beta CDR3 sequencing of genomic DNA was performed by Adaptive Biotechnologies. The paper's processing steps were these. TCR sequencing data were retrieved from Adaptive's ImmunoSEQ software for about 17 patients, whereas a few other patients were processed with MiXCR and VDJtools. To correct CD4 versus CD8 sorting errors, sequences present in both subsets at a frequency ratio below 5:1 were removed. CDR3 nucleotide sequences shared between donor and recipient were removed because their origin could not be assigned. Alloreactive clones required at least 2-fold expansion over unstimulated cells and minimum CFSE-low frequency of 0.002% (template counts) or 0.001% (read counts). Mappable clones were those detected in sequenced pre-transplant spleen, lymph node, or MLR CFSE-low populations of the donor or recipient. Cumulative frequency of alloreactive clones was calculated as a percentage of all sequences weighted by copy number. In TCRdb, the immuneACCESS table is reduced to in-frame sequences with V and J assigned. These tables do not hold every clone; where another copy was compared, an unresolved V gene accounts for under half, and the others remain unexplained. V and J calls plus clone size are reproduced from that table; the DNA served to infer D and trimming. In this sample the table shows tens of thousands of clones, about 87% of which occur a single time. The ten largest clones capture 0.28% of the sample.

A remark on this clone: Its antigen has not been determined. No base-level quality is on record; no much larger clone is a single base apart.

Explained via the paper, the time point label denotes: cells obtained before transplantation from donor or recipient. CD3+CD4+ and CD3+CD8+ populations were FACS-sorted from unstimulated pre-transplant donor and recipient cells taken from spleen or lymph nodes. V loses 4 bases, J loses 8 bases, and the germline ends lie 14 bases apart. According to the germline V gene (reference sequence), CDR1 reads GTSNPN and CDR2 reads SVGIG. The CDR3 measures 13 amino acids from cysteine to phenylalanine. CDR3 DNA only is kept here, 39 bases in frame from base 1. The rearranged chain carries TRBV30 and TRBJ1-4; no D gene can be assigned with confidence. The source material was unstimulated CD4+ T cells sorted from spleen or lymph node cells, sampled before transplant. The receptor comes from a human donor who was the organ donor for an intestinal transplant. The DNA is TGTGCCTGGACTCCTCGATGGCGGGAAAAACTGTTTTTT. The encoded protein is CAWTPRWREKLFF.